This T cell receptor beta chain was captured by sequencing in a study of T cell responses to AZD1222 COVID-19 vaccine. This CDR3 is 14 amino acids long. CDR1 MNHEY and CDR2 SMNVEV come from the germline V gene (reference sequence). V gave up 1 base and J gave up 5 bases, with 11 bases separating them. Data came from immunoSEQ multiplex PCR; TCRdb stores just in-frame clones and leaves some out. This table has around 95,000 clones, 88% appearing once. The chain links TRBV27 to TRBJ1-1; D is perhaps TRBD1 (6 bases). This receptor was identified in an adult in good health. The sequences come from peripheral blood, collected on day 0 of AZD1222 vaccination. Here the CDR3 reads CASSLFGGRTEAFF. For the CDR3, the DNA is TGTGCCAGCAGTTTATTTGGGGGGCGAACTGAAGCTTTCTTT.